Below, 3 T cell receptor beta chains from the same sample are listed, as sequenced in a study of cytomegalovirus exposure and HLA in healthy donors. PCR used 60 Vbeta primers and 13 Jbeta primers. Generated by immunoSEQ multiplex PCR, the TCRdb table keeps only in-frame clones and is missing some. The table lists over 65,000 clones. Sequenced material: PBMCs. These receptors were obtained from a man younger than 45 in good health and CMV-seronegative.

This chain connects TRBV11-3 to TRBJ1-2, with 7 bases aligning to TRBD1. Germline loops: CDR1 SGHNT, CDR2 YENEEA. The V gene end was trimmed by 5 bases and the J gene end by 6 bases; junction bases not matched to a gene: 6. This CDR3 contains 13 residues. CDR3 residues: CASSRGGSNGYTF. The CDR3 DNA reads TGTGCCAGCAGCAGAGGGGGCTCCAATGGCTACACCTTC.

The rearrangement links TRBV2 to TRBJ1-5; 10 nucleotides match TRBD1. This CDR3 region has 14 residues. CDR1 is SNHLY, CDR2 FYNNEI, per germline. V was pared by 1 base and J by 7 bases, with 1 base of the junction left unmatched. The CDR3 DNA reads TGTGCCAGCAGTGAAGGACAGGGGGCCCAGCCCCAGCATTTT. This codes for CASSEGQGAQPQHF. The full variable domain, with the rest looked up from reference TRBV2 and TRBJ1-5, is EPEVTQTPSHQVTQMGQEVILRCVPISNHLYFYWYRQILGQKVEFLVSFYNNEISEKSEIFDDQFSVERPDGSNFTLKIRSTKLEDSAMYFCASSEGQGAQPQHFGDGTRLSIL.

The V call is TRBV19, the J call TRBJ2-7, with 7 bases aligning to TRBD2. Germline V gene data show CDR1 as LNHDA and CDR2 as SQIVND (reference sequence). The CDR3 loop spans 14 amino acids. V dropped 6 bases and J dropped 5; count of bases not matched to a gene: 10. Written as DNA, the CDR3 is TGTGCCAGTAGCACGAGCGGGGTACCGAACGAGCAGTACTTC. As protein: CASSTSGVPNEQYF.